This passage covers 30 T cell receptor beta chains from one sample sequenced in a study of CD8 T cells in Susac syndrome (dated by TCRdb to about 2019). To prepare the library, the immunoSEQ multiplex PCR assay was applied. RNA was extracted using the RNeasy kit, and roughly 0.5 to 1 ug of the RNA was reverse transcribed with random hexamers. TCRdb reanalyzed the raw reads on its own, using fastp at Q25 for trimming and MiXCR for clone calling, and kept in-frame beta chains. Rows with a matching CDR3 protein are joined into one entry that keeps the most common DNA and genes. This sample gives 75,000 to 100,000 distinct CDR3 sequences in total; around 94% of them show up just once. The top ten constitute roughly 1% of the sample. Material: CD8+ T cells from PBMCs. These receptors all stem from a human donor with Susac syndrome.

This chain uses TRBV12-3 or TRBV12-4 with TRBJ2-5, with 8 bases lining up with TRBD1. This CDR3 region has 15 residues. The trim removed 5 bases at V and 4 bases at J, leaving 9 bases unmatched. The CDR3 region has the DNA TGTGCCAGCAGTGATGGACAGGGCGACCGAGAGACCCAGTACTTC. Amino acid sequence: CASSDGQGDRETQYF.

V usage is TRBV4-3 and J usage is TRBJ2-5, with D tentatively TRBD1 (5 bases). In germline, CDR1 is LGHNA, CDR2 YSLEER. The CDR3 is made up of 14 amino acids. V gave up 1 base and J gave up 6 bases, with 12 bases separating them. The CDR3 region is CASSQGVQGKTQYF. As DNA, the CDR3 is TGCGCCAGCAGCCAAGGGGTCCAGGGAAAGACCCAGTACTTC.

The rearrangement joins TRBV27 to TRBJ1-2; D is unclear. The germline V gene encodes CDR1 MNHEY and CDR2 SMNVEV (reference sequence). The CDR3 is 14 amino acids. V lost 0 bases to trimming and J lost 5 bases, with 10 bases between them. The CDR3 DNA sequence: TGTGCCAGCAGTTTATCGATGGGAGAGTATGGCTACACCTTC. Its protein product is CASSLSMGEYGYTF.

The chain joins TRBV5-1 to TRBJ2-1; the D gene could be TRBD1 or TRBD2 (6 bases each). Germline assignment: CDR1 SGHRS and CDR2 YFSETQ. Trimming took 0 bases from V and 8 from J, leaving 12 bases between them. This CDR3 spans 14 amino acids. The CDR3 DNA follows: TGCGCCAGCAGCTTGGCCCCGAGGGGGGATGAGCAGTTCTTC. This gives the protein CASSLAPRGDEQFF.

The V and J genes are TRBV7-9 and TRBJ1-5, with a tentative D call TRBD1 (6 bases). The germline V gene encodes CDR1 SEHNR and CDR2 FQNEAQ (reference sequence). The ends were cut back, 4 bases at V and 1 base at J, with 11 bases in the middle. The CDR3 runs to 15 residues. The CDR3 DNA reads TGTGCCAGCAGCTCCGGACAGCCCAGCAATCAGCCCCAGCATTTT. It translates to CASSSGQPSNQPQHF.

The J gene is TRBJ2-1, the V gene TRBV6-5; D may be TRBD1 (5 bases). There are 16 residues in the CDR3. Trimming shortened V by 0 bases and J by 0 bases, and 9 bases separated the two germline ends. Germline CDR1 reads MNHEY; CDR2 reads SVGAGI. CDR3 sequence: CASSYSSQGSYNEQFF. Here the CDR3 DNA reads TGTGCCAGCAGTTACTCGAGCCAGGGCTCCTACAATGAGCAGTTCTTC.

The V call is TRBV7-9, the J call TRBJ2-7, with D unresolved. Trimming cost V 4 bases and J 7 bases, with 14 bases left between them. Germline V gives CDR1 SEHNR, CDR2 FQNEAQ (reference sequence). The CDR3 covers 13 residues. The CDR3 sequence: CASSSSSPYEQYF. The CDR3 nucleotides read TGTGCCAGCAGCTCGAGTTCTCCGTATGAGCAGTACTTC.

The chain has TRBV25-1 and TRBJ1-5, with D perhaps TRBD1 (5 bases). V was shortened by 2 bases and J by 5 bases, with 7 bases between the two germline ends. CDR3 length: 13 residues. CDR1 and CDR2 from the germline V gene are MGHDK and SYGVNS. In nucleotides, the CDR3 is TGTGCCAGCAGTGAACAAGGGGATCAGCCCCAGCATTTT. Translation gives CASSEQGDQPQHF.

The chain combines TRBV20-1 with TRBJ2-3; D is unclear. Germline CDR1 reads DFQATT; CDR2 reads SNEGSKA (reference sequence). Trimming took 6 bases from V and 6 from J, leaving 7 bases between them. There are 10 residues in the CDR3. For the CDR3, the DNA is TGCAGTGCCCACCTGGATACGCAGTATTTT. Amino acids: CSAHLDTQYF.

The V gene is TRBV29-1, the J gene TRBJ1-6, with D possibly TRBD1 on 5 matching bases. The CDR3 sequence is 15 residues long. CDR1 SQVTM and CDR2 ANQGSEA come from the germline V gene. V lost 1 base and J lost 14, with 21 bases in between. The DNA of the CDR3 is TGCAGCGTTGAAGCGCGGGGCAGGTCGGGTTTCACCCTCCACTTT. This codes for CSVEARGRSGFTLHF.

CDR3 in amino acids: CASSQAGGSYEQYF. CDR3 sequence (DNA): TGTGCCAGCAGCCAGGCGGGAGGGTCCTACGAGCAGTACTTC. J is TRBJ2-7 and V is TRBV3-1; TRBD2 agrees at 9 bases. V trimming: 3 bases; J trimming: 1 base; junction bases outside the gene matches: 1. CDR3 length: 14 amino acids. From germline, CDR1 is LGHDT and CDR2 YNNKEL (reference sequence).

The J gene is TRBJ2-2, the V gene TRBV24-1; TRBD1 agrees at 8 bases. V shed 12 bases and J 3 bases; nucleotides not matched to a gene: 5. CDR3 size: 13 residues. Germline V lookup: CDR1 KGHDR, CDR2 SFDVKD. CDR3 coding DNA: TGTGCCTCCTCGACAGGGGACACCGGGGAGCTGTTTTTT. It translates to CASSTGDTGELFF.

The gene calls are TRBV3-1 and TRBJ2-1; 7 bases are a match to TRBD2. Germline-derived CDR1 and CDR2 are LGHDT and YNNKEL (reference sequence). The J segment lost 8 bases and the V segment lost 4 bases, leaving 5 bases of the junction unmatched. This CDR3 spans 13 amino acids. This CDR3 is CASSREGIDEQFF. The DNA for the CDR3 is TGTGCCAGCAGCCGGGAGGGAATCGATGAGCAGTTCTTC.

V usage is TRBV7-9 and J usage is TRBJ2-7, with 11 bases fitting TRBD1. Trimming took 4 bases from V and 3 from J; bases not matched to a gene: 5. Germline CDR1 SEHNR, CDR2 FQNEAQ (reference sequence). The CDR3 runs 15 residues. The CDR3 DNA reads as TGTGCCAGCAGCTCGGTCGGGACAGGGGGCTACGAGCAGTACTTC. Protein sequence: CASSSVGTGGYEQYF.

The CDR3 sequence is CASSEWAEETQYF. Here the CDR3 DNA reads TGTGCCAGCAGTGAATGGGCGGAAGAGACCCAGTACTTC. The chain has TRBV25-1 and TRBJ2-5; D gene uncertain. CDR3 size: 13 residues. Trimming pared 1 base from V and 3 bases from J, leaving 6 bases between. CDR1 and CDR2 (germline): MGHDK, SYGVNS.

This sequence joins TRBV29-1 and TRBJ2-1; TRBD2 might be the D (5 bases). The germline V and J ends were trimmed by 0 bases and 1 base, with 13 bases remaining between them. Germline assignment: CDR1 SQVTM and CDR2 ANQGSEA. The CDR3 contains 16 residues. CDR3 in DNA: TGCAGCGTTGAAGATCTTTCCCGGGATTCCTACAATGAGCAGTTCTTC. It yields the protein CSVEDLSRDSYNEQFF.

The V and J genes are TRBV6-5 and TRBJ2-2, with 7 bases lining up with TRBD1. The CDR3 length is 13 residues. CDR1 and CDR2 (germline): MNHEY, SVGAGI. Germline trimming cut 6 bases from V and 8 bases from J; bases unmatched to any gene: 6. Here the CDR3 DNA reads TGTGCCAGCAGAGATGACAGGGCAGGGGAGCTGTTTTTT. It translates to CASRDDRAGELFF.

V is TRBV12-3 or TRBV12-4 and J is TRBJ1-5; D gene ambiguous. CDR3 length: 16 residues. With 6 bases removed from V and 0 bases from J, the gap between germline ends came to 15 bases. CDR3 in DNA: TGTGCCAGCAGCGCGGGTGGAACGTATAGCAATCAGCCCCAGCATTTT. Protein: CASSAGGTYSNQPQHF.

The V and J genes are TRBV21-1 and TRBJ2-7; no DNA check was done on the table's D call, TRBD1. TRBV21-1 is designated a pseudogene. CDR3 length: 15 amino acids. The CDR3 loop reads CASSKRQFGSYEQYF. The CDR3 DNA reads TGTGCCAGCAGCAAAAGACAGTTTGGATCCTACGAGCAGTACTTC.

The gene calls are TRBV28 and TRBJ2-5; a weak D match, TRBD1 (5 bases). Germline CDR1 is MDHEN and CDR2 is SYDVKM. Trimming removed 5 bases at V and 1 base at J, with 14 bases between. CDR3 length: 15 amino acids. The CDR3 loop reads CASSPIAQGQETQYF. The CDR3, as DNA: TGTGCCAGCAGTCCTATAGCCCAGGGCCAAGAGACCCAGTACTTC.

V and J are TRBV3-1 and TRBJ1-3; no clear D gene. CDR3 length: 13 amino acids. V was shortened by 4 bases and J by 4 bases, with 8 bases between the two germline ends. Germline loops: CDR1 LGHDT, CDR2 YNNKEL (reference sequence). CDR3 residues: CASSRKEGNTIYF. The DNA for the CDR3 is TGTGCCAGCAGCCGAAAAGAAGGAAACACCATATATTTT.

The chain joins TRBV4-3 to TRBJ2-3, with D possibly matching TRBD1 (5 bases). The CDR3 spans 14 residues. Trimming removed 4 bases from V and 5 bases from J, with 13 bases in between. Germline lookup yields CDR1 LGHNA and CDR2 YSLEER. CDR3 bases: TGCGCCAGCAGCCGCGACAGCTTTATAGATACGCAGTATTTT. It specifies CASSRDSFIDTQYF.

This chain links TRBV7-6 with TRBJ2-2; 9 bases map to TRBD1. In germline, CDR1 is SGHVS, CDR2 FNYEAQ. Trimming removed 0 bases from V and 1 base from J; junction bases left unmatched: 6. The CDR3 is 18 amino acids. The CDR3: CASSLARGTGRNTGELFF. CDR3 nucleotides: TGTGCCAGCAGCTTAGCGAGGGGGACAGGGAGGAACACCGGGGAGCTGTTTTTT. The whole variable domain, remainder taken from reference TRBV7-6 and TRBJ2-2, is GAGVSQSPRYKVTKRGQDVALRCDPISGHVSLYWYRQALGQGPEFLTYFNYEAQQDKSGLPNDRFSAERPEGSISTLTIQRTEQRDSAMYRCASSLARGTGRNTGELFFGEGSRLTVL.

This clonotype was recorded once. This rearrangement joins TRBV20-1 to TRBJ2-1; TRBD2 matches 7 bases. Germline assignment: CDR1 DFQATT and CDR2 SNEGSKA (reference sequence). CDR3 length: 15 residues. With 3 bases clipped from V and 4 bases from J, the junction kept 9 bases outside the gene matches. The CDR3 sequence: CSASDGASGYNEQFF. Written as DNA, the CDR3 is TGCAGTGCTAGTGATGGGGCTAGCGGTTACAATGAGCAGTTCTTC.

This clonotype was observed a handful of times. As DNA, the CDR3 is TGTGCCAGCAGCAAAGATAACTCCGAGCAGTACTTC. Translating gives CASSKDNSEQYF. The chain is built from TRBV9 and TRBJ2-7, with D unresolved. V was trimmed by 4 bases and J by 6 bases, leaving 11 bases between them. Germline V gives CDR1 SGDLS, CDR2 YYNGEE. The CDR3 consists of 12 residues.

By its share, this clonotype is medium-sized (0.01 to 0.1%). J is TRBJ2-7 and V is TRBV24-1, with no clear D. Trimming removed 3 bases at V and 3 bases at J, with 11 bases between. Germline V gene data show CDR1 as KGHDR and CDR2 as SFDVKD. The CDR3 runs to 14 residues. CDR3 bases: TGTGCCACCAGTGATGGAACAAGGGTCTACGAGCAGTACTTC. Its translation is CATSDGTRVYEQYF.

This clonotype was found a few times. This rearrangement joins TRBV29-1 to TRBJ2-7; D unresolved. V lost 3 bases, J lost 5 bases, and 8 bases lay in between. Looked up from germline, CDR1 is SQVTM and CDR2 is ANQGSEA. CDR3 size: 11 residues. The CDR3 loop is CSVELRNEQYF. As DNA, the CDR3 is TGCAGCGTTGAGCTCCGGAACGAGCAGTACTTC.

The gene calls are TRBV3-1 and TRBJ2-5, with 14 bases matching TRBD2. The CDR3 totals 18 residues. The V segment lost 3 bases and the J segment 3 bases; nucleotides outside the gene matches: 9. In germline, CDR1 is LGHDT, CDR2 YNNKEL (reference sequence). CDR3 residues: CASSQGLAGVGEEETQYF. CDR3 DNA sequence: TGTGCCAGCAGCCAGGGACTAGCGGGAGTGGGTGAGGAAGAGACCCAGTACTTC.

This clonotype has just a few counts. CDR3 amino acids: CASSPDPNEQFF. The CDR3 coding sequence is TGCGCCAGCAGCCCGGACCCCAATGAGCAGTTCTTC. This chain joins TRBV10-2 and TRBJ2-1; D remains unclear. The V end lost 6 bases, the J end lost 6 bases, and 9 bases lay between the germline ends. The germline gives CDR1 WSHSY, CDR2 SAAADI. The CDR3 sequence is 12 residues long.

V and J are TRBV7-9 and TRBJ2-1, with 7 bases that match TRBD1. Germline CDR1 reads SEHNR; CDR2 reads FQNEAQ (reference sequence). This CDR3 is built from 14 residues. The ends lost 7 bases at V and 6 bases at J; junction bases unmatched: 9. CDR3 bases: TGTGCCAGCACCCTTCCGACAGGGTCCAATGAGCAGTTCTTC. This sequence encodes CASTLPTGSNEQFF.